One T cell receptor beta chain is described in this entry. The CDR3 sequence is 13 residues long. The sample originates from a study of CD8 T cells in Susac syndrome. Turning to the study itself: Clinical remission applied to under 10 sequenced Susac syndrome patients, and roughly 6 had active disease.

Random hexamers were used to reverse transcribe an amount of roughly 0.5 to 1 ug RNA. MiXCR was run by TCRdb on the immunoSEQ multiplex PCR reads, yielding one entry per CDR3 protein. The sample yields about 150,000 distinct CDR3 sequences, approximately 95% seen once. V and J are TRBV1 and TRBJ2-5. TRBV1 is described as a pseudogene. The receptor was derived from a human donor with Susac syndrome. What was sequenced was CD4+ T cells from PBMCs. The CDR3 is CTSSQDFWETQYF. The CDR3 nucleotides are TGCACCAGCAGCCAAGACTTTTGGGAGACCCAGTACTTC.